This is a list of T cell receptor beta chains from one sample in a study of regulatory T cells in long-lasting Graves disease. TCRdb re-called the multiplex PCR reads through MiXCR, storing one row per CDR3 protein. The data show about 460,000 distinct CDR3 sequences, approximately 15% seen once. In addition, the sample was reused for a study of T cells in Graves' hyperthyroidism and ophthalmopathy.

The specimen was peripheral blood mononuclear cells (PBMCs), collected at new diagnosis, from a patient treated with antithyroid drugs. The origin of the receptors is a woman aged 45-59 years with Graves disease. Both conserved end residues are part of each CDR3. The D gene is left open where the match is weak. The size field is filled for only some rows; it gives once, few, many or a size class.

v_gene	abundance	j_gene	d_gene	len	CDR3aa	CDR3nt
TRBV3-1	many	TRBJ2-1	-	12	CASSQDYNEQFF	TGTGCCAGCAGCCAAGATTACAATGAGCAGTTCTTC
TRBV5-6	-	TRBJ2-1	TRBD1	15	CASSHLDRGHNEQFF	TGTGCCAGCAGTCACCTCGACAGGGGGCACAATGAGCAGTTCTTC
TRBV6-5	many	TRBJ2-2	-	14	CASSYSPDTGELFF	TGTGCCAGCAGTTACTCGCCAGACACCGGGGAGCTGTTTTTT
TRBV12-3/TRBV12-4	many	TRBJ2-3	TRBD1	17	CASLWYSTGGKADTQYF	TGTGCCAGCTTATGGTACTCGACAGGGGGTAAGGCAGATACGCAGTATTTT
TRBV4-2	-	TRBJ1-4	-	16	CASSPKNGPANEKLFF	TGTGCCAGCAGCCCCAAGAATGGGCCTGCTAATGAAAAACTGTTTTTT
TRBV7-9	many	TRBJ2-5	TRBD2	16	CASSFSSGRAVETQYF	TGTGCCAGCAGCTTTTCTAGCGGGAGGGCAGTAGAGACCCAGTACTTC
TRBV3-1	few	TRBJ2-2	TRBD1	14	CASSVTGESGELFF	TGTGCCAGCAGCGTCACAGGGGAATCCGGGGAGCTGTTTTTT
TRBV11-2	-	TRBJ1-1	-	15	CASSLGGVSNIEAFF	TGTGCCAGCAGCCTAGGAGGGGTCTCGAACATTGAAGCTTTCTTC
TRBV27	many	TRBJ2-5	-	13	CASLSQGGETQYF	TGTGCCAGTCTCTCCCAGGGGGGGGAGACCCAGTACTTC
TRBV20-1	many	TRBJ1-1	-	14	CSASGGIRNTEAFF	TGCAGTGCTAGTGGTGGGATTCGTAACACTGAAGCTTTCTTT
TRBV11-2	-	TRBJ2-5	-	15	CASSQESPGQETQYF	TGCGCCAGCAGCCAAGAATCGCCAGGGCAAGAGACCCAGTACTTC
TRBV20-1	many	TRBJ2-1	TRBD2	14	CSATLAGGNNEQFF	TGCAGTGCTACACTAGCGGGAGGAAACAATGAGCAGTTCTTC
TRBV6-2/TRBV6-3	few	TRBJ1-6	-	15	CARGLGGNPLSPLHF	TGTGCCAGGGGACTCGGTGGCAACCCCCTTTCACCCCTCCACTTT
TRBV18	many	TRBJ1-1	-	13	CASSPGGTTEAFF	TGTGCCAGCTCACCAGGAGGTACCACTGAAGCTTTCTTT
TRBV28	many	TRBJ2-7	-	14	CASSPRTITYEQYF	TGTGCCAGCAGTCCCCGGACCATTACCTACGAGCAGTACTTC
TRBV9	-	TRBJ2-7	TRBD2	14	CASSVELAGYEQYF	TGTGCCAGCAGCGTAGAGCTAGCGGGCTACGAGCAGTACTTC
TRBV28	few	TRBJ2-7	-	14	CASIPGQGSYEQYF	TGTGCCAGCATTCCCGGCCAGGGCTCCTACGAGCAGTACTTC
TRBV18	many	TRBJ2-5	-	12	CASSLSQETQYF	TGTGCCAGCTCACTCTCCCAAGAGACCCAGTACTTC
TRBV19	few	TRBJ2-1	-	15	CASSIDRDQYNEQFF	TGTGCCAGTAGTATAGATAGGGACCAGTACAATGAGCAGTTCTTC
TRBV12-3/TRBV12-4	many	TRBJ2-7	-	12	CASSPELGEQYF	TGTGCCAGCAGTCCCGAATTGGGGGAGCAGTACTTC
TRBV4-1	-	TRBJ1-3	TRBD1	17	CASSQAGQAFSGNTIYF	TGCGCCAGCAGCCAAGCGGGACAGGCCTTCTCTGGAAACACCATATATTTT
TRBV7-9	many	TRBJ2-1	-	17	CASSLAGGVVSYNEQFF	TGTGCCAGCAGCTTAGCCGGTGGAGTTGTCTCCTACAATGAGCAGTTCTTC